This T cell receptor beta chain is drawn from a study of cytomegalovirus exposure and HLA in healthy donors. There are a few counts of this clone. Its matching antigen is unknown. Germline CDR1 and CDR2: LNHDA and SQIVND (reference sequence). Trimming cost V 5 bases and J 8 bases; bases outside gene matches: 8. CDR3 length: 14 amino acids. 13 Jbeta primers and 60 Vbeta primers were used for the PCR. Using immunoSEQ multiplex PCR, the repertoire was profiled, and TCRdb retains in-frame clones only, with some absent. This sample has roughly 80,000 clones; more than 75% occur once, and the top ten carry approximately 3.7%. Regarding the study as a whole: TCR beta sequences reportedly predicted the HLA-A and HLA-B alleles of most subjects accurately. The authors enumerated roughly 180 TCR beta chains as linked to cytomegalovirus. Association of a missense DCLRE1C variant with TCR beta V- and J-gene trimming was reported in a later analysis.

The receptor's source is a man aged 35 to 55 in good health and CMV-seronegative. The V and J genes are TRBV19 and TRBJ1-5; 8 bases align to TRBD1. Sequencing was performed on PBMCs. CDR3 protein: CASSFGQGAEPQHF. CDR3 bases: TGTGCCAGTAGTTTCGGGCAGGGGGCTGAGCCCCAGCATTTT. Drawing the rest from reference TRBV19 and TRBJ1-5, the complete variable domain is DGGITQSPKYLFRKEGQNVTLSCEQNLNHDAMYWYRQDPGQGLRLIYYSQIVNDFQKGDIAEGYSVSREKKESFPLTVTSAQKNPTAFYLCASSFGQGAEPQHFGDGTRLSIL.